Following are 25 T cell receptor beta chains from one sample sequenced in a study of T cells in Graves' hyperthyroidism and ophthalmopathy. Amplified regions were TCR beta CDR3 sequences from RNA transcripts. First-round RT-PCR of the TCR CDR3 relied on the HTBI primer set. TCRdb re-called the multiplex PCR reads through MiXCR, storing one row per CDR3 protein. The sample includes about 740,000 distinct CDR3 sequences, 14% of them seen just once. The source material was blood. These receptors all stem from a woman aged 18-29 years with Graves' hyperthyroidism.

This clonotype appeared many times. The rearrangement joins TRBV28 to TRBJ1-2; D unclear. Germline V gene sequence: CDR1 MDHEN, CDR2 SYDVKM. The CDR3 is made up of 12 amino acids. The V end was cut by 10 bases, the J end by 3 bases, with 12 bases between. The CDR3 DNA sequence: TGTGCCATTGAACGGAATCACTATGGCTACACCTTC. This translates into CAIERNHYGYTF.

There are many counts of this clonotype. The J gene is TRBJ1-1, the V gene TRBV24-1, with D uncertain. The CDR3 spans 13 residues. Germline V CDR1 and CDR2: KGHDR, SFDVKD. Trimming stripped 2 bases from V and 0 bases from J, with 3 bases between. The CDR3 is CATSDSMNTEAFF. CDR3 nucleotides: TGTGCCACCAGTGATTCCATGAACACTGAAGCTTTCTTT.

The chain links TRBV19 to TRBJ1-1, with TRBD1 identical over 12 bases. Unmatched junction bases numbered 10, after V lost 6 bases and J lost 2 bases. CDR3 length: 17 amino acids. Germline V gene data show CDR1 as LNHDA and CDR2 as SQIVND (reference sequence). CDR3 region: CASSRLGTGGTNTEAFF. The CDR3 DNA follows: TGTGCCAGTAGCCGGCTAGGGACAGGGGGCACCAACACTGAAGCTTTCTTT.

The gene calls are TRBV12-3 or TRBV12-4 and TRBJ2-1, with 10 bases lining up with TRBD2. The CDR3 extends over 15 amino acids. V dropped 6 bases and J dropped 8; count of bases not matched to a gene: 10. This CDR3 reads CASSRPSGRADEQFF. In DNA form, the CDR3 reads TGTGCCAGCAGCCGGCCCAGCGGGAGGGCCGATGAGCAGTTCTTC.

The V and J genes are TRBV6-1 and TRBJ2-7; a weak D match, TRBD1 (5 bases). Per the germline V gene, CDR1 is MNHNS and CDR2 is SASEGT. The CDR3 is 14 residues long. V lost 6 bases and J lost 0, with 12 bases in between. The CDR3 loop is CASRPWTPSYEQYF. The CDR3 nucleotides read TGTGCCAGCAGGCCATGGACACCCTCCTACGAGCAGTACTTC.

This clonotype has a count of ten or more. V is TRBV27 and J is TRBJ2-7, with 9 bases fitting TRBD2. Germline V gene data show CDR1 as MNHEY and CDR2 as SMNVEV (reference sequence). The CDR3 is made up of 16 amino acids. Trimming took 5 bases from V and 2 from J; bases not matched to a gene: 10. The CDR3 region has the DNA TGTGCCAGCAGTGTTTTCCAGACTAGCGGCGCCTACGAGCAGTACTTC. Translating it yields CASSVFQTSGAYEQYF.

This clonotype was counted only a few times. Written as DNA, the CDR3 is TGTGCCAGCAGTGAAAGTCAAGCGGGAGGGTGGAATGAGCAGTTCTTC. This sequence encodes CASSESQAGGWNEQFF. V is TRBV6-1 and J is TRBJ2-1; 10 positions match TRBD2. The CDR3 contains 16 residues. CDR1 is MNHNS, CDR2 SASEGT, per germline. After removal of 2 bases from V and 7 bases from J, the junction contained 8 bases not matched to a gene.

This clonotype was detected many times. V and J are TRBV10-3 and TRBJ2-7; D is possibly TRBD2 (6 bases). V lost 11 bases, J lost 2 bases, and 16 bases lay in between. Germline CDR1 is ENHRY and CDR2 is SYGVKD. This CDR3 has 13 amino acids. CDR3 protein: CAALGGMAYEQYF. The CDR3 DNA sequence: TGTGCCGCCTTGGGCGGGATGGCCTACGAGCAGTACTTC.

This clonotype came up a few times. The gene calls are TRBV6-1 and TRBJ2-5, with 11 bases identical to TRBD2. V was pared by 7 bases and J by 1 base, with 11 bases of the junction left unmatched. The germline CDR1 and CDR2 sequences are MNHNS and SASEGT. CDR3 length: 17 residues. CDR3 sequence reads: CASIAGGGRTFQETQYF. The CDR3 coding sequence is TGTGCCAGCATAGCGGGAGGGGGGAGAACTTTCCAAGAGACCCAGTACTTC.

This clonotype was picked up many times. The chain is built from TRBV11-1 and TRBJ2-1; maybe TRBD2 (7 bases). This CDR3 contains 15 residues. Trimming removed 3 bases at V and 6 bases at J, with 15 bases between. Looked up from germline, CDR1 is SGHAT and CDR2 is FQDESV (reference sequence). CDR3 nucleotide sequence: TGTGCCAGCAGCTTCGGGGGCGGGAGTAGCAATGAGCAGTTCTTC. Translation: CASSFGGGSSNEQFF.

The chain combines TRBV3-1 with TRBJ2-7, with 10 bases identical to TRBD2. Germline CDR1 and CDR2: LGHDT and YNNKEL (reference sequence). This CDR3 has 16 residues. Germline trimming cut 8 bases from V and 6 bases from J; bases unmatched to any gene: 16. As DNA, the CDR3 is TGTGCCAGCGGCCCTCGGGGGCTAGCGGGAGCCCCCGAGCAGTACTTC. It codes for CASGPRGLAGAPEQYF.

This clonotype was seen many times. The chain joins TRBV30 to TRBJ1-5; no clear D gene. Trimming shortened V by 0 bases and J by 1 base, and 4 bases separated the two germline ends. The CDR3 covers 13 residues. Germline CDR1 reads GTSNPN; CDR2 reads SVGIG (reference sequence). CDR3 protein: CAWSVGSNQPQHF. The CDR3 DNA is TGTGCCTGGAGTGTAGGCAGCAATCAGCCCCAGCATTTT. The whole variable domain, remainder taken from reference TRBV30 and TRBJ1-5, is SQTIHQWPATLVQPVGSPLSLECTVEGTSNPNLYWYRQAAGRGLQLLFYSVGIGQISSEVPQNLSASRPQDRQFILSSKKLLLSDSGFYLCAWSVGSNQPQHFGDGTRLSIL.

A few counts support this clonotype. V gene TRBV20-1 combines with J gene TRBJ2-7, with D tentatively TRBD1 (6 bases). The CDR3 loop spans 14 amino acids. The germline V and J ends were trimmed by 5 bases and 3 bases, with 17 bases remaining between them. The germline CDR1 and CDR2 sequences are DFQATT and SNEGSKA (reference sequence). CDR3 sequence (DNA): TGCAGTGCTGTCCTCGCAGGGGCCTTCTACGAGCAGTACTTC. Amino acid sequence: CSAVLAGAFYEQYF.

This clonotype was observed at least ten times. The chain links TRBV30 to TRBJ2-7; D is possibly TRBD2 (6 bases). The V gene's germline CDR1 is GTSNPN and CDR2 SVGIG (reference sequence). Trimming removed 0 bases at V and 3 bases at J, with 15 bases between. CDR3 length: 15 amino acids. In nucleotides, the CDR3 is TGTGCCTGGAGTGTTCGGGGACTTGGCATCTACGAGCAGTACTTC. Encoded protein: CAWSVRGLGIYEQYF.

The chain has TRBV28 and TRBJ1-4, with D possibly TRBD1 on 5 matching bases. V was trimmed by 7 bases and J by 8 bases, leaving 14 bases between them. The CDR3 loop spans 13 amino acids. CDR1 MDHEN and CDR2 SYDVKM come from the germline V gene. CDR3 coding DNA: TGTGCCAGCACTCCCGGGGGAGGAGAAAAACTGTTTTTT. Its protein product is CASTPGGGEKLFF.

This clonotype has ten or more counts. CDR3 amino acids: CAWSRDSVQETQYF. CDR3 nucleotide sequence: TGTGCCTGGAGTCGGGATAGCGTTCAAGAGACCCAGTACTTC. The rearrangement joins TRBV30 to TRBJ2-5; possible D gene TRBD2, 5 bases. The germline CDR1 and CDR2 sequences are GTSNPN and SVGIG (reference sequence). The CDR3 spans 14 residues. The germline V and J ends were trimmed by 2 bases and 2 bases, with 12 bases remaining between them.

V and J are TRBV29-1 and TRBJ2-7; 12 bases map to TRBD1. Germline assignment: CDR1 SQVTM and CDR2 ANQGSEA. Trimming removed 4 bases from V and 3 bases from J; junction bases left unmatched: 4. The CDR3 is made up of 14 amino acids. The CDR3, as DNA: TGCAGCGTTGTGGGACAGGGGGCGGGCTACGAGCAGTACTTC. This translates into CSVVGQGAGYEQYF.

This clonotype was recorded at least ten times. The chain couples TRBV11-2 to TRBJ2-7; TRBD2 might be the D (6 bases). Germline V gene data show CDR1 as SGHAT and CDR2 as FQNNGV. V lost 8 bases and J lost 5, with 13 bases in between. This CDR3 has 12 amino acids. This CDR3 reads CASAGLRNEQYF. CDR3 coding DNA: TGTGCCAGCGCAGGACTACGCAACGAGCAGTACTTC.

This clonotype was counted only a few times. The chain couples TRBV6-5 to TRBJ2-7; 7 bases are a match to TRBD1. This CDR3 region has 15 residues. From germline, CDR1 is MNHEY and CDR2 SVGAGI. V was pared by 1 base and J by 0 bases, with 3 bases of the junction left unmatched. As DNA, the CDR3 is TGTGCCAGCAGTTACTGGGACAGCAGCTCCTACGAGCAGTACTTC. This translates into CASSYWDSSSYEQYF.

This clonotype was detected a few times. The gene calls are TRBV27 and TRBJ2-5; 7 positions match TRBD1. CDR3 length: 14 amino acids. Trimming at V came to 6 bases and at J to 2 bases, leaving 6 bases not matched to a gene. From germline, CDR1 is MNHEY and CDR2 SMNVEV (reference sequence). The CDR3 nucleotides are TGTGCCAGCAGATTACCGGGACAGCAAGAGACCCAGTACTTC. This codes for CASRLPGQQETQYF.

This clonotype has more than one count but fewer than ten. The chain recombines TRBV9 with TRBJ2-3; 14 nucleotides agree with TRBD2. The V and J ends lost 4 bases and 6 bases, in that order; junction bases with no gene match: 7. The CDR3 sequence is 16 residues long. Germline values: CDR1 SGDLS, CDR2 YYNGEE. CDR3 sequence: CASSPLTSGRGDTQYF. CDR3 nucleotide sequence: TGTGCCAGCAGCCCCCTGACTAGCGGGAGGGGGGATACGCAGTATTTT.

The gene calls are TRBV15 and TRBJ2-1; 13 bases map to TRBD2. Germline trimming cut 1 base from V and 8 bases from J; bases unmatched to any gene: 8. CDR1 and CDR2 (germline): LNHNV, YYDKDF (reference sequence). This CDR3 is 17 amino acids long. The CDR3 is CATSRVITSGRADEQFF. In DNA, the CDR3 is TGTGCCACCAGCAGAGTGATTACTAGCGGGAGGGCCGATGAGCAGTTCTTC.

The table lists this clonotype with a few counts. The V gene is TRBV28, the J gene TRBJ2-3; TRBD1 matches 7 bases. Per germline, CDR1 MDHEN and CDR2 SYDVKM. V dropped 2 bases and J dropped 4; count of bases not matched to a gene: 9. CDR3 length equals 16 residues. In nucleotides, the CDR3 is TGTGCCAGCAGTTTAATTTTGACAGGGATTTCAGATACGCAGTATTTT. Protein product: CASSLILTGISDTQYF.

This chain connects TRBV27 to TRBJ2-5; either TRBD1 or TRBD2 may supply D (6 bases each). The CDR3 runs to 17 residues. Trimming shortened V by 2 bases and J by 1 base, and 17 bases separated the two germline ends. From germline, CDR1 is MNHEY and CDR2 SMNVEV (reference sequence). For the CDR3, the DNA is TGTGCCAGCAGTTTAGATCCCCGGGGGCTTGGCCAAGAGACCCAGTACTTC. Encoded protein: CASSLDPRGLGQETQYF.

The table lists this clonotype with a few counts. The rearrangement links TRBV20-1 to TRBJ2-2, with TRBD1 matching 8 bases. Trimming cost V 1 base and J 4 bases; bases outside gene matches: 11. Germline CDR1 reads DFQATT; CDR2 reads SNEGSKA (reference sequence). The CDR3 spans 17 residues. CDR3 residues: CSARGLRDRSVTGELFF. The DNA for the CDR3 is TGCAGTGCTAGAGGCCTCCGGGACAGGAGTGTCACCGGGGAGCTGTTTTTT.